This T cell receptor beta chain was recorded in a study of regulatory T cells in long-lasting Graves disease (dated by TCRdb to the early 2020s). A note on the overall study: Newly diagnosed Graves' disease patients had taken antithyroid drugs for less than 3 months. Persistent Graves' disease patients were compared with newly diagnosed Graves' disease patients by peripheral blood TCR sequencing and RNA sequencing. A total of 33 samples underwent TCR sequencing, from roughly 13 patients with persistent Graves' disease and some 20 patients with newly diagnosed Graves' disease. The study took place in China and was registered as a clinical trial.

The library was made by multiplex PCR. Sequencing was carried out with an Illumina HiSeq 4000. CDR3 regions were amplified by Arm-PCR with iRepertoire HTBI primers to construct TCR beta libraries. Gel purification was performed on PCR products prior to sequencing. On the authors' methods: Across samples, around 62 TRBV and 13 to 15 TRBJ segments were identified and used for gene usage analysis of CDR3 amino acid clonotypes. COPE and FqMerger were used to merge filtered high-quality paired reads into contigs. BLAST was used to align contigs to IMGT TRBV, TRBD and TRBJ reference genes, and CDR3 was defined according to IMGT. Highly expanded clones were defined as clonotypes with a frequency above 0.1%. Repertoire diversity was measured by Shannon entropy, and V-J evenness by the Gini coefficient. Public clonotypes were defined as clonotypes shared by more than one individual. TCRdb handled the public reads itself, with Q25 trimming in fastp and clone calling in MiXCR, and kept productive beta chains. For every CDR3 protein sequence, its rows merge into one entry that carries the most common genes and DNA. It is TCRdb's table, rather than the study itself, that gives the V and J calls and clone size. This sample holds some 220,000 distinct CDR3 sequences; roughly 18% were observed only once. The top ten constitute about 11% of the sample.

For this chain, trimming is 9 bases at the V end and 0 bases at the J end, and the number of junction bases without a gene match is 2. The CDR1 and CDR2 encoded by the germline V gene are SNHLY and FYNNEI. The CDR3 covers 14 residues, taking in both the cysteine and the phenylalanine. Solely the CDR3 DNA is kept, with 42 bases framed from the first base. Overall study results and their limits: The authors acknowledged the small sample size as a limitation that may reduce accuracy. Because the primary lesion, thyroid tissue, could not be accessed, the study looked at peripheral blood alone. Sequencing and analysis were limited to the TCR beta chain. Persistent patients shared more public clonotypes among themselves (around 2,500) than newly diagnosed patients did (over 950). Lower TCR Shannon entropy and fewer highly expanded clones were observed in persistent Graves' disease patients than in newly diagnosed patients, which suggested clonal expansion. TRBV28, TRBJ1-2 and TRBJ2-5 were preferentially used in persistent disease, while TRBV20-1 and TRBJ2-1 were favored in newly diagnosed disease.

The time point label, read with the paper, signifies: newly diagnosed GD, antithyroid drugs for less than 3 months. RNA was extracted from PBMCs in TRIzol for both TCR sequencing and RNA sequencing. The diagnosis of Graves' disease was made according to American Thyroid Association guidelines. Patients for the study were recruited at an endocrinology department in Xi'an, China. From each patient, approximately 9 milliliters of peripheral blood was collected into an EDTA anticoagulant tube. PBMCs were isolated by Ficoll Paque Plus density gradient separation without further T cell sorting. An Agilent 2100 Bioanalyzer and agarose gel were used to check RNA quality, and a NanoDrop 2000 was used to measure RNA concentration. Turning to this clonotype: Its binding antigen is unknown. The sample holds no much larger clone one base away, and base qualities are not on file.

Another study also made use of these data, one on T cells in Graves' hyperthyroidism and ophthalmopathy. The second study's paper adds: A patient counted as having stable Graves' hyperthyroidism if no progression to ophthalmopathy occurred over 18 months of follow-up. Hyperthyroidism patients were newly diagnosed, had a disease duration of under 2 months, and were aged 18 to 65 years. The study excluded patients with uncontrolled infections, other autoimmune diseases, pregnancy or lactation. Diagnoses relied on clinical symptoms, serum thyroxine and TRAb, thyroid ultrasound and orbital computed tomography. For the first round of RT-PCR on the TCR CDR3, the HTBI primer set was used together with the Qiagen OneStep RT-PCR kit. Most expanded thyroid clonotypes (frequency above 0.001) were also detected in blood, a finding suggesting that blood repertoires may reflect thyroid immune responses. In cross-validation, a model built on a 13 V-J signature told ophthalmopathy apart from stable hyperthyroidism with under 90% sensitivity and roughly 81% specificity, and in testing the same model reached 80%/75%. In validation, the model predicted progression to ophthalmopathy a median of approximately 6.3 months before onset, with approximately 70% sensitivity and roughly 79% specificity. To identify TCR V-J signatures that set the groups apart, the researchers used a discovery cohort of about a hundred patients, made up of 43 with Graves' ophthalmopathy and 57 with stable Graves' hyperthyroidism. Whether ophthalmopathy could be predicted prospectively was tested in an independent validation cohort made up of 18 to 20 hyperthyroidism patients plus 17 patients who later progressed to ophthalmopathy. The 100 or so discovery patients were randomly split 7:3 into training and test sets. In addition, the study compared T-cell repertoires in thyroid tissue and in blood from six Graves' hyperthyroidism patients. Following sampling, methimazole starting at 30 mg daily was given to hyperthyroidism patients, and high-dose intravenous methylprednisolone was given to ophthalmopathy patients. A second multiplex PCR round built the libraries, followed by size selection and purification. Libraries were sequenced paired-end with 100 bp reads on an Illumina HiSeq2000. Raw data were processed with SOAPnuke, discarding reads with adapters, uncalled bases, mean Phred below 15, or no exact constant-primer or identifier match. High-quality paired reads were merged using COPE v1.2.5, and each unique nucleotide sequence was defined as a clonotype. Clonotypes were aligned to IMGT TRBV, TRBD and TRBJ reference segments using MiTCR v1.1. The analysis included only V-J combinations with a frequency above 0.0001, which together covered 99% to 99.2% of the repertoires. The TCS score was defined as the ratio of F50 (clonal expansion) to E x V (chaos), calculated using BLOSUM62-based TCRdist between CDR3 peptides within each V-J. Welch's t-statistics and random forest reduced fewer than 600 V-J features to about 12, which were used in a naive Bayes classifier (R e1071). No statistical method was used to fix the sample size in advance, and group allocation was not hidden from the investigators. The paper describes TCR Vbeta CDR3 sequencing of about 140 peripheral blood samples, made up of fewer than 50 ophthalmopathy patients, roughly 80 hyperthyroidism patients and 17 progressor patients.

The sequence was obtained from a woman in her twenties or thirties with Graves disease. Donor details come from another sample of the same person, matched by shared clones. The chain links TRBV2 with TRBJ1-4, with 9 junctional bases fitting TRBD1. The sequenced sample was peripheral blood mononuclear cells (PBMCs), obtained at new diagnosis, from a patient treated with antithyroid drugs. The CDR3 protein: CASRQGATNEKLFF. The DNA sequence is as follows: TGTGCCAGTCGACAGGGGGCAACTAATGAAAAACTGTTTTTT. Outside the CDR3, residues come from the reference TRBV2 and TRBJ1-4 proteins, so the full variable domain is: EPEVTQTPSHQVTQMGQEVILRCVPISNHLYFYWYRQILGQKVEFLVSFYNNEISEKSEIFDDQFSVERPDGSNFTLKIRSTKLEDSAMYFCASRQGATNEKLFFGSGTQLSVL.